This TCR beta chain was identified in a study of T cell responses to AZD1222 COVID-19 vaccine. This CDR3 is built from 14 residues. The germline V and J ends were trimmed by 5 bases and 4 bases, with 12 bases remaining between them. Germline loops: CDR1 MNHEY, CDR2 SVGAGI. Profiling relied on immunoSEQ multiplex PCR, and the TCRdb table lists in-frame clones only, not all of them. The sample records some 130,000 clones, roughly nine tenths being singletons. The J gene is TRBJ1-5, the V gene TRBV6-5; D not certain. This TCR was sampled from an adult who received the AZD1222 COVID-19 vaccine. The specimen comprised peripheral blood, sampled 28 days after the second AZD1222 dose. DNA of the CDR3: TGTGCCAGCAGTCGAACTCAGGCAAATCAGCCCCAGCATTTT. It specifies CASSRTQANQPQHF.